This entry lists 32 T cell receptor beta chains sequenced from one sample in a study of blood T cell repertoires in COVID-19. The repertoire was sequenced with immunoSEQ multiplex PCR; TCRdb's copy has only in-frame clones and lacks some. This sample carries 200,000 to 300,000 clones, 86% of them seen once, and the ten largest clones take nearly 2%. The sample comprised peripheral blood. Source of these receptors: a young man with active or convalescent COVID-19.

This clone has only a few counts. The chain has TRBV11-2 and TRBJ2-7, with 9 positions matching TRBD1. Germline CDR1 and CDR2: SGHAT and FQNNGV. CDR3 length: 14 residues. Trimming at V came to 5 bases and at J to 6 bases, leaving 8 bases not matched to a gene. The CDR3 coding sequence is TGTGCCAGCAGCCCACGGACAGGGGCTTTCGAGCAGTACTTC. Translating it yields CASSPRTGAFEQYF.

The chain employs TRBV6-5 and TRBJ1-1; D is uncertain. Per germline, CDR1 MNHEY and CDR2 SVGAGI. This CDR3 is built from 15 residues. V lost 0 bases, J lost 2 bases, and 10 bases lay in between. CDR3 DNA: TGTGCCAGCAGTTACTCGACTGTCCCCAACACTGAAGCTTTCTTT. Translating gives CASSYSTVPNTEAFF.

The chain has TRBV19 and TRBJ2-7; 8 nucleotides match TRBD1. This CDR3 is built from 15 residues. V gave up 6 bases and J gave up 4 bases; unmatched junction bases: 11. Germline loops: CDR1 LNHDA, CDR2 SQIVND (reference sequence). The CDR3 here is CASRGTGQSFYEQYF. The DNA for the CDR3 is TGTGCCAGTAGGGGGACAGGCCAGTCGTTTTACGAGCAGTACTTC.

The table lists this clone with a count of one. V and J are TRBV6-5 and TRBJ2-1, with TRBD2 identical over 11 bases. From germline, CDR1 is MNHEY and CDR2 SVGAGI. There are 14 residues in the CDR3. J gave up 4 bases and V 7 bases, and 3 bases lay outside the gene matches. The CDR3 DNA reads TGTGCCAGCACGGTAGCGGGGGGGTACAATGAGCAGTTCTTC. It translates to CASTVAGGYNEQFF.

The rearrangement links TRBV9 to TRBJ2-3; 10 nucleotides align to TRBD1. The CDR3 is 16 amino acids. Germline CDR1 reads SGDLS; CDR2 reads YYNGEE. With V trimmed by 3 bases and J by 2 bases, 6 bases remained unmatched. Here the CDR3 DNA reads TGTGCCAGCAGCGGAGGACAGGGGGGTTCCACAGATACGCAGTATTTT. Encoded protein: CASSGGQGGSTDTQYF.

The J gene is TRBJ2-3, the V gene TRBV5-1; D is ambiguous. Germline V gene data show CDR1 as SGHRS and CDR2 as YFSETQ. The CDR3 loop spans 15 amino acids. Trimming took 0 bases from V and 0 from J, leaving 8 bases between them. The CDR3 DNA reads TGCGCCAGCAGCTTGGTTGCAGGTAGCACAGATACGCAGTATTTT. This sequence encodes CASSLVAGSTDTQYF.

This chain connects TRBV4-2 to TRBJ1-2; D is ambiguous. The germline V gene encodes CDR1 LGHNA and CDR2 YNFKEQ. CDR3 size: 16 residues. With 0 bases removed from V and 3 bases from J, the gap between germline ends came to 14 bases. The CDR3 DNA is TGTGCCAGCAGCCAAGATCTTCGCGGAGGTTACTATGGCTACACCTTC. This gives the protein CASSQDLRGGYYGYTF.

The CDR3 nucleotides are TGTGCCAGCAGCCCCCGCCGGACAGATACGCAGTATTTT. Translation gives CASSPRRTDTQYF. V is TRBV7-6 and J is TRBJ2-3; D gene unclear. V gave up 5 bases and J gave up 3 bases, with 9 bases separating them. Germline CDR1 and CDR2: SGHVS and FNYEAQ. CDR3 length: 13 residues.

V gene TRBV5-6 combines with J gene TRBJ2-1; the match to TRBD2 covers 11 bases. The trim removed 4 bases at V and 5 bases at J, leaving 8 bases unmatched. From germline, CDR1 is SGHDT and CDR2 YYEEEE. This CDR3 has 16 residues. In nucleotides, the CDR3 is TGTGCCAGCAGCCGAATACTGACTAGCGGGGACAATGAGCAGTTCTTC. Its translation: CASSRILTSGDNEQFF. Full variable domain (missing parts from reference TRBV5-6 and TRBJ2-1): DAGVTQSPTHLIKTRGQQVTLRCSPKSGHDTVSWYQQALGQGPQFIFQYYEEEERQRGNFPDRFSGHQFPNYSSELNVNALLLGDSALYLCASSRILTSGDNEQFFGPGTRLTVL.

This clone was detected once. The J gene is TRBJ1-2, the V gene TRBV18; D is undetermined. The CDR3 is 15 amino acids. Trimming removed 3 bases from V and 3 bases from J, with 14 bases in between. In germline, CDR1 is KGHSH, CDR2 LQKENI. The CDR3 protein is CASSPDIAGYYGYTF. CDR3 coding DNA: TGTGCCAGCTCACCCGATATAGCGGGCTACTATGGCTACACCTTC.

This clone was seen once. The chain uses TRBV5-5 and TRBJ1-1; no reliable D call. The CDR3 length is 17 residues. Trimming took off 2 bases at V and 1 base at J, with 18 bases between the two ends. Germline V gene lookup returns CDR1 SGHKS and CDR2 YYEKEE (reference sequence). The CDR3 loop reads CASSFTAALPPNTEAFF. CDR3 nucleotide sequence: TGTGCCAGCAGCTTCACAGCGGCTCTTCCTCCGAACACTGAAGCTTTCTTT.

The V gene is TRBV7-8, the J gene TRBJ1-2, with TRBD1 identical over 7 bases. V lost 5 bases to trimming and J lost 6 bases; unmatched junction nucleotides: 12. The germline V gene has CDR1 SGHVS and CDR2 FQNEAQ. The CDR3 covers 15 residues. The CDR3 coding sequence is TGTGCCAGCAGCGTAGGACAGGCAATCACAAATGGCTACACCTTC. Residues: CASSVGQAITNGYTF.

V usage is TRBV13 and J usage is TRBJ2-1, with 9 bases lining up with TRBD1. The V segment lost 7 bases and the J segment 4 bases; nucleotides outside the gene matches: 5. There are 14 residues in the CDR3. Germline CDR1 reads PRHDT; CDR2 reads FYEKMQ (reference sequence). DNA of the CDR3: TGTGCCAGCACCCGGGACAGGGCTTACAATGAGCAGTTCTTC. Its translation is CASTRDRAYNEQFF.

The chain uses TRBV5-6 and TRBJ2-5; no reliable D call. Trimming removed 4 bases from V and 14 bases from J, with 18 bases in between. The germline V gene encodes CDR1 SGHDT and CDR2 YYEEEE. This CDR3 has 12 amino acids. CDR3 in amino acids: CASSLKSTINYF. In nucleotides, the CDR3 is TGTGCCAGCAGCCTGAAATCAACAATAAACTACTTC.

This chain uses TRBV3-1 (or the pseudogene TRBV3-2) with TRBJ2-3; TRBD2 aligns across 15 bases. V shed 3 bases, J shed 1 base, and the junction held 14 bases outside the gene matches. The CDR3 covers 21 residues. Germline values: CDR1 LGHDT, CDR2 YNNKEL (reference sequence). The CDR3 DNA follows: TGTGCCAGCAGCCACTATTTCGGGACTAGCGGGGGGCTCCACCGCACAGATACGCAGTATTTT. As protein: CASSHYFGTSGGLHRTDTQYF.

The chain carries TRBV13 and TRBJ1-6, with D perhaps TRBD1 (6 bases). CDR3 size: 19 residues. Trimming shortened V by 5 bases and J by 8 bases, and 28 bases separated the two germline ends. Per the germline V gene, CDR1 is PRHDT and CDR2 is FYEKMQ (reference sequence). The CDR3 sequence is CASSLPQGVSVNKDSPLHF. The DNA for the CDR3 is TGTGCCAGCAGCCTACCACAGGGCGTATCGGTGAATAAAGATTCACCCCTCCACTTT.

The rearrangement uses TRBV3-1 (or the pseudogene TRBV3-2) and TRBJ1-2, with D possibly TRBD1 on 5 matching bases. The CDR3 is 14 amino acids. In germline, CDR1 is LGHDT, CDR2 YNNKEL (reference sequence). Trimming cost V 5 bases and J 8 bases, with 18 bases left between them. The CDR3 spells CASSIRGGLKGYTF. The CDR3 region has the DNA TGTGCCAGCAGCATAAGGGGTGGGTTGAAAGGCTACACCTTC.

Points on this clone: The junction and the germline gene differ at one end; a read error may be behind it. V is TRBV30 and J is TRBJ2-7; D uncertain. The CDR3 has 14 amino acids. The germline CDR1 and CDR2 sequences are GTSNPN and SVGIG (reference sequence). In DNA, the CDR3 is TGTGCCTGCAGTGTACTGGGCCTCTCCTACGAGCAGTACTTC. Translating it yields CACSVLGLSYEQYF. Full variable domain (missing parts from reference TRBV30 and TRBJ2-7): SQTIHQWPATLVQPVGSPLSLECTVEGTSNPNLYWYRQAAGRGLQLLFYSVGIGQISSEVPQNLSASRPQDRQFILSSKKLLLSDSGFYLCACSVLGLSYEQYFGPGTRLTVT.

This chain's CDR3 is CASSVDGGGVQETQYF. The CDR3 DNA is TGTGCCAGCAGCGTAGACGGCGGGGGTGTCCAAGAGACCCAGTACTTC. This sequence joins TRBV9 and TRBJ2-5, with 7 bases aligning to TRBD2. This CDR3 is built from 16 residues. Germline V gives CDR1 SGDLS, CDR2 YYNGEE. V trimming: 0 bases; J trimming: 1 base; junction bases outside the gene matches: 6.

This sequence joins TRBV7-3 and TRBJ2-1; 7 nucleotides match TRBD2. V trimming: 5 bases; J trimming: 3 bases; junction bases outside the gene matches: 7. This CDR3 spans 15 amino acids. The germline CDR1 and CDR2 sequences are SGHTA and FQGTGA. The CDR3 sequence is CASSALAASYNEQFF. CDR3 nucleotides: TGTGCCAGCAGCGCCCTAGCGGCGAGCTACAATGAGCAGTTCTTC.

This clone was seen just once. The chain recombines TRBV5-1 with TRBJ2-3; no clear D. The V and J ends lost 0 bases and 5 bases respectively, with 7 bases between them. CDR3 size: 13 residues. Germline lookup yields CDR1 SGHRS and CDR2 YFSETQ. The CDR3 nucleotides read TGCGCCAGCAGCTTGGCGTCCGGAGATACGCAGTATTTT. Its protein product is CASSLASGDTQYF.

This clone was seen just once. This chain links TRBV9 with TRBJ1-2; tentatively, D is TRBD1 (5 bases). This CDR3 spans 13 amino acids. V lost 5 bases to trimming and J lost 8 bases, with 16 bases between them. Looked up from germline, CDR1 is SGDLS and CDR2 is YYNGEE. CDR3 bases: TGTGCCAGCAGGAGGGAGGTGGGGGACGGCTACACCTTC. This gives the protein CASRREVGDGYTF.

This clone was observed many times. The chain combines TRBV7-8 with TRBJ1-2; TRBD1 matches 8 bases. The V gene end was trimmed by 5 bases and the J gene end by 3 bases; junction bases not matched to a gene: 5. The germline gives CDR1 SGHVS, CDR2 FQNEAQ. This CDR3 contains 14 residues. CDR3 region: CASSRGQGDYGYTF. In nucleotides, the CDR3 is TGTGCCAGCAGCCGCGGACAGGGTGACTATGGCTACACCTTC.

V is TRBV19 and J is TRBJ2-6; TRBD1 aligns across 12 bases. CDR1 is LNHDA, CDR2 SQIVND, per germline (reference sequence). The CDR3 totals 17 residues. V lost 5 bases and J lost 2; bases outside the gene matches: 4. Written as DNA, the CDR3 is TGTGCCAGTAGTCCGGGACAGGGGGCCGCTGGGGCCAACGTCCTGACTTTC. It yields the protein CASSPGQGAAGANVLTF. Combining the CDR3 with reference TRBV19 and TRBJ2-6 gives the whole variable domain DGGITQSPKYLFRKEGQNVTLSCEQNLNHDAMYWYRQDPGQGLRLIYYSQIVNDFQKGDIAEGYSVSREKKESFPLTVTSAQKNPTAFYLCASSPGQGAAGANVLTFGAGSRLTVL.

This sequence joins TRBV15 and TRBJ1-4; 9 nucleotides align to TRBD1. This CDR3 contains 13 residues. With V trimmed by 3 bases and J by 10 bases, 3 bases remained unmatched. The germline CDR1 and CDR2 sequences are LNHNV and YYDKDF (reference sequence). The CDR3 is CATSRDRGPKLFF. In DNA, the CDR3 is TGTGCCACCAGCAGGGACAGGGGCCCAAAACTGTTTTTT.

This chain uses TRBV5-1 with TRBJ1-3; D unresolved. The CDR3 sequence is 14 residues long. Germline CDR1 is SGHRS and CDR2 is YFSETQ. V gave up 4 bases and J gave up 0 bases, with 8 bases separating them. CDR3 DNA: TGCGCCAGCAGCCGGGAGGGCTCTGGAAACACCATATATTTT. It specifies CASSREGSGNTIYF.

J is TRBJ2-1 and V is TRBV7-2; 11 positions agree with TRBD2. Germline lookup yields CDR1 SGHTA and CDR2 FQGNSA. Unmatched junction bases numbered 10, after V lost 5 bases and J lost 7 bases. The CDR3 consists of 16 residues. For the CDR3, the DNA is TGTGCCAGCAGCCACCCCCTAGCGGGGGGTAAAAATGAGCAGTTCTTC. This codes for CASSHPLAGGKNEQFF.

This clone has just one count. The chain joins TRBV6-6 to TRBJ1-5, with TRBD1 identical over 7 bases. This CDR3 spans 16 amino acids. V lost 5 bases and J lost 11; bases outside the gene matches: 18. Germline V gene data show CDR1 as MNHNY and CDR2 as SVGAGI (reference sequence). The DNA for the CDR3 is TGTGCCAGCAGTAGGGGGCGGGACGGAACCCTCGGGTCCCAGCATTTT. Translation gives CASSRGRDGTLGSQHF.

The chain carries TRBV6-2 or TRBV6-3 and TRBJ2-1, with D tentatively TRBD2 (6 bases). Per germline, CDR1 MNHEY and CDR2 SVGEGT. This CDR3 spans 15 amino acids. V was trimmed by 2 bases and J by 4 bases, leaving 12 bases between them. CDR3 region: CASSYGGTLYNEQFF. Here the CDR3 DNA reads TGTGCCAGCAGTTACGGGGGGACTTTATACAATGAGCAGTTCTTC.

V and J are TRBV7-5 and TRBJ2-3; TRBD1, as called in the table, went unchecked against the DNA. TRBV7-5 is recorded as a pseudogene. The length of the CDR3 is 18 residues. This CDR3 reads CARSLARGDRDRADTQYF. CDR3 nucleotides: TGTGCCAGAAGCTTAGCGCGGGGGGACAGGGACCGTGCAGATACGCAGTATTTT.

This rearrangement joins TRBV5-6 to TRBJ2-7; D gene uncertain. Trimming cost V 4 bases and J 0 bases, with 11 bases left between them. This CDR3 contains 14 residues. The germline V gene has CDR1 SGHDT and CDR2 YYEEEE. CDR3 coding DNA: TGTGCCAGCAGCCTGCGTGCTATCTCCTACGAGCAGTACTTC. Encoded protein: CASSLRAISYEQYF.

With regard to this clone: Other DNA sequences from this sample encode an identical CDR3 as well. This chain uses TRBV5-8 with TRBJ1-5; D call uncertain. Germline V gene sequence: CDR1 SGHTS, CDR2 YDEGEE. Trimming left V 1 base short and J 4 bases short, with 9 bases between. The CDR3 is made up of 14 amino acids. The CDR3 loop is CASSLRGGNQPQHF. The CDR3 nucleotides read TGTGCCAGCAGCTTGAGAGGCGGAAATCAGCCCCAGCATTTT.